These 10 T cell receptor beta chains share one sample of origin, sequenced in a study of blood T cell repertoires in COVID-19. Repertoires were generated with immunoSEQ multiplex PCR, while TCRdb's copy carries only in-frame clones and drops some. Among under 130,000 clones listed, 69% were seen once. Sequences were obtained from peripheral blood. The source of these receptors is a man older than 75 with acute or convalescent COVID-19.

This clone was seen a handful of times. This chain uses TRBV7-2 with TRBJ1-2, with D perhaps TRBD1 (5 bases). Trimming shortened V by 3 bases and J by 8 bases, and 13 bases separated the two germline ends. This CDR3 comprises 13 residues. Germline V gene lookup returns CDR1 SGHTA and CDR2 FQGNSA. CDR3: CASSLQGERGYTF. The CDR3, as DNA: TGTGCCAGCAGCTTGCAGGGTGAGAGGGGCTACACCTTC.

The chain joins TRBV7-8 to TRBJ2-7; D may be TRBD1 (6 bases). V lost 10 bases to trimming and J lost 2 bases, with 12 bases between them. The CDR3 extends over 12 amino acids. In germline, CDR1 is SGHVS, CDR2 FQNEAQ. The CDR3 nucleotides read TGTGCCACCGGGCAGGGGACCTACGAGCAGTACTTC. Protein: CATGQGTYEQYF.

The chain uses TRBV6-5 and TRBJ2-1, with TRBD2 matching 10 bases. The J segment lost 2 bases and the V segment lost 4 bases, leaving 2 bases of the junction unmatched. This CDR3 contains 15 residues. Germline CDR1 MNHEY, CDR2 SVGAGI. CDR3 DNA sequence: TGTGCCAGCAGTTTAGCGGGAGGCCCCTACAATGAGCAGTTCTTC. Encoded protein: CASSLAGGPYNEQFF.

The gene calls are TRBV7-2 and TRBJ2-6, with 12 bases fitting TRBD1. This CDR3 has 19 amino acids. V dropped 5 bases and J dropped 4; count of bases not matched to a gene: 12. Per germline, CDR1 SGHTA and CDR2 FQGNSA. Written as DNA, the CDR3 is TGTGCCAGCAGCCTCAGAGGGACAGGGGGCGCGGCGGGGGCCAACGTCCTGACTTTC. Its protein product is CASSLRGTGGAAGANVLTF.

This chain connects TRBV7-8 to TRBJ1-3; no clear D gene. In germline, CDR1 is SGHVS, CDR2 FQNEAQ. Trimming removed 5 bases at V and 0 bases at J, with 14 bases between. The CDR3 length is 16 residues. CDR3 DNA sequence: TGTGCCAGCAGCCTAAGGACGGACTTCTCTGGAAACACCATATATTTT. It translates to CASSLRTDFSGNTIYF.

This clone occurred a few times. The chain has TRBV19 and TRBJ1-1; a possible D gene is TRBD1 (5 bases). The germline V gene encodes CDR1 LNHDA and CDR2 SQIVND (reference sequence). This CDR3 has 13 amino acids. V lost 0 bases and J 6 bases, leaving 8 bases between the germline ends. CDR3 nucleotide sequence: TGTGCCAGTAGTATAGACAGGGTCGCTGAAGCTTTCTTT. It encodes CASSIDRVAEAFF.

The chain couples TRBV6-5 to TRBJ2-7; 7 positions agree with TRBD2. The junction had 7 bases not matched to a gene; V was cut back by 2 bases and J by 6 bases. The CDR3 has 14 residues. Per germline, CDR1 MNHEY and CDR2 SVGAGI. The CDR3 loop reads CASSYMAGVSEQYF. The DNA for the CDR3 is TGTGCCAGCAGTTACATGGCGGGAGTGTCCGAGCAGTACTTC.

This chain links TRBV7-2 with TRBJ2-1; 10 nucleotides line up with TRBD2. Germline assignment: CDR1 SGHTA and CDR2 FQGNSA. V lost 6 bases to trimming and J lost 5 bases; unmatched junction nucleotides: 7. This CDR3 spans 15 amino acids. The CDR3 here is CASSQTSGVNNEQFF. For the CDR3, the DNA is TGTGCCAGCAGTCAAACTAGCGGGGTTAACAATGAGCAGTTCTTC.

This rearrangement joins TRBV6-5 to TRBJ2-2; weak D call: TRBD1 (8 bases). The CDR3 runs 15 residues. V dropped 9 bases and J dropped 5 bases, with 19 bases sitting between them. The germline CDR1 and CDR2 sequences are MNHEY and SVGAGI. CDR3 residues: CASLPNRGGTGELFF. Here the CDR3 DNA reads TGTGCCAGTCTCCCCAACAGGGGGGGGACCGGGGAGCTGTTTTTT.

This chain links TRBV11-3 with TRBJ2-1; 7 bases fit TRBD1. Germline V CDR1 and CDR2: SGHNT, YENEEA. The CDR3 length is 14 residues. Unmatched junction bases numbered 1, after V lost 5 bases and J lost 0 bases. In DNA, the CDR3 is TGTGCCAGCAGCGGGGACAGCTCCTACAATGAGCAGTTCTTC. This translates into CASSGDSSYNEQFF.